The 5 T cell receptor beta chains reported below all come from one sample, sequenced in a study of T cells in women clearing cervical HPV infection. The protocol was immunoSEQ multiplex PCR, while the TCRdb copy is restricted to in-frame clones and leaves out a portion. This listing includes approximately 31,000 clones. The sample was blood buffy coat. Receptor source: a woman between 18 and 75 years old with a cervical HPV16 infection that either progressed to CIN3+ or cleared (not recorded which).

Comments on this clone: The CDR3 end falls 3 residues outside the read, so it is completed with the germline J gene. J is TRBJ2-5 and V is TRBV20-1; D may be TRBD2 (6 bases). The CDR3 consists of 14 residues. The germline gives CDR1 DFQATT, CDR2 SNEGSKA (reference sequence). The V gene lost 3 bases and the J gene lost 7 bases, with 18 bases spanning the gap. The CDR3 region is CSARGSGPYGTQYF. The CDR3 DNA, read in part, is TGCAGTGCTAGGGGGAGCGGGCCATATGGGACC.

Points on this clone: The read ends 3 residues shy of where the CDR3 ends; the end is completed using the germline J gene. This sequence joins TRBV7-9 and TRBJ2-3; no firm D call. Germline V lookup: CDR1 SEHNR, CDR2 FQNEAQ (reference sequence). There are 15 residues in the CDR3. V lost 2 bases, J lost 0 bases, and 9 bases lay in between. CDR3 in amino acids: CASSLTKASTDTQYF. CDR3 DNA (partial): TGTGCCAGCAGCTTAACCAAGGCCAGCACAGATACG.

Concerning this clone: The read halts 3 residues ahead of the CDR3 end, with the missing end drawn from the germline J gene. The chain carries TRBV6-2 or TRBV6-3 and TRBJ2-3; the match to TRBD1 covers 10 bases. The germline V gene has CDR1 MNHEY and CDR2 SVGEGT. CDR3 length: 14 residues. CDR3 bases read: TGTGCCAGCAGGAGGACAGGGGGGGATCAGCCG. Translated, it gives CASRRTGGDQP. The whole CDR3 sequence reads CASRRTGGDQPQYF.

Concerning this clone: The read finishes 3 residues shy of the CDR3 end, and the germline J gene is used to complete it. This chain joins TRBV20-1 and TRBJ2-1; the D gene is possibly TRBD1 (6 bases). Germline CDR1 DFQATT, CDR2 SNEGSKA (reference sequence). Trimming removed 5 bases at V and 4 bases at J, with 18 bases between. The CDR3 covers 15 residues. CDR3 region: CSAVSGEIGYNEQFF. The CDR3 bases that were read are TGCAGTGCTGTATCAGGGGAAATAGGATACAATGAG.

In regard to this clone: The CDR3 goes on 3 residues after the read ends, and that part is filled in from the germline J gene. This chain joins TRBV19 and TRBJ1-4; D may be TRBD1 (5 bases). Deletions cut 6 bases from V and 4 bases from J, with 18 bases between. Germline CDR1 is LNHDA and CDR2 is SQIVND (reference sequence). The CDR3 extends over 16 amino acids. Here the CDR3 reads CASSLTTQGLNEKLFF. Partial CDR3 DNA: TGTGCCAGTAGCCTAACTACCCAGGGCCTTAATGAAAAA. The whole variable domain, remainder taken from reference TRBV19 and TRBJ1-4, is DGGITQSPKYLFRKEGQNVTLSCEQNLNHDAMYWYRQDPGQGLRLIYYSQIVNDFQKGDIAEGYSVSREKKESFPLTVTSAQKNPTAFYLCASSLTTQGLNEKLFFGSGTQLSVL.